This T cell receptor (beta chain) appears in the sequencing data of a study of cytomegalovirus exposure and HLA in healthy donors. This CDR3 is 16 amino acids long. From germline, CDR1 is SGHAT and CDR2 FQNNGV. V lost 1 base, J lost 5 bases, and 10 bases stayed unmatched. Primers included in the PCR were 60 Vbeta and 13 Jbeta primers. TCRdb keeps only in-frame clones here, not all; method: immunoSEQ multiplex PCR. The sample lists under 200,000 clones, roughly four fifths occurring once. Sequencing was performed on PBMCs. The chain joins TRBV11-2 to TRBJ2-5, with 7 nucleotides matching TRBD2. The sequence came from a man between 18 and 35 years old in good health and CMV-seronegative. Written as DNA, the CDR3 is TGTGCCAGCAGCTTAGCGCCATGGGGGGGGTGGGAGACCCAGTACTTC. It specifies CASSLAPWGGWETQYF.